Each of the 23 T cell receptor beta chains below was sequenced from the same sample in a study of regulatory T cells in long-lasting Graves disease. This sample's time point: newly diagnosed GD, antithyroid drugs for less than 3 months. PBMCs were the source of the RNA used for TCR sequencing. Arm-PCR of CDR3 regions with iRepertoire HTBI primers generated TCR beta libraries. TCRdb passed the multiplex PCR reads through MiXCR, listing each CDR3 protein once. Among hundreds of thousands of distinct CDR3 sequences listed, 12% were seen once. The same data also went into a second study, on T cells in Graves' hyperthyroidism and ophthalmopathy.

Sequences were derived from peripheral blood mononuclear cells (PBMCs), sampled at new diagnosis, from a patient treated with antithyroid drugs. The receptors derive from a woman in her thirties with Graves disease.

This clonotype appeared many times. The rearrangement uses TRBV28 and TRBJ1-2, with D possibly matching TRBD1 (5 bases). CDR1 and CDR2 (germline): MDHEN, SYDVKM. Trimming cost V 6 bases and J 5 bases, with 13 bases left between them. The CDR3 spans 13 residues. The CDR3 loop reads CASRTGTPYGYTF. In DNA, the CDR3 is TGTGCCAGCAGGACCGGGACGCCGTATGGCTACACCTTC.

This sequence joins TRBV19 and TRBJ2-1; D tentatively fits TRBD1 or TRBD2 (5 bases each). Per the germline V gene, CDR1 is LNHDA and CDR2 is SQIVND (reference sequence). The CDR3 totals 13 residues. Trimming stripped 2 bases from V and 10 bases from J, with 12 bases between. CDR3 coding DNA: TGTGCCAGTAGTATACCGGGGCGGACGGAGCAGTTCTTC. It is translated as CASSIPGRTEQFF.

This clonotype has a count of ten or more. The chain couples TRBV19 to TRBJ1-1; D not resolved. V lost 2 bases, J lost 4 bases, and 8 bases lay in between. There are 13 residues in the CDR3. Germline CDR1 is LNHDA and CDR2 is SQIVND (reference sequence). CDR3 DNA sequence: TGTGCCAGTAGTATACGGGTTGGCACTGAAGCTTTCTTT. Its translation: CASSIRVGTEAFF.

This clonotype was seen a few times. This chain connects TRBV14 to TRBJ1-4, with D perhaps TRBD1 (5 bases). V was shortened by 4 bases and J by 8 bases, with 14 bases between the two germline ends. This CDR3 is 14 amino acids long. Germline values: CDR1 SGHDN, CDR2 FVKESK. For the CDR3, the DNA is TGTGCCAGCAGCCGGTGGCAGGGCGAAGAAAAACTGTTTTTT. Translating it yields CASSRWQGEEKLFF.

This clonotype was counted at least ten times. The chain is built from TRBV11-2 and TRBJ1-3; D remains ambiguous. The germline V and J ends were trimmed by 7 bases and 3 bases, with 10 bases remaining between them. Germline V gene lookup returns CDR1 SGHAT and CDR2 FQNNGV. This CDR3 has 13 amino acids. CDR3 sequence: CASTRLGGNTIYF. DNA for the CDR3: TGTGCCAGCACCCGATTAGGTGGAAACACCATATATTTT.

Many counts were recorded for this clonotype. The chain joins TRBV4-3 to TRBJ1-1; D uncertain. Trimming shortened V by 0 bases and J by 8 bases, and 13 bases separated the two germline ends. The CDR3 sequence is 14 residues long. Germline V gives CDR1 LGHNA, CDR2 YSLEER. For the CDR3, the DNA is TGCGCCAGCAGCCAAGAGGCTTTACGGGCCGAAGCTTTCTTT. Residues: CASSQEALRAEAFF.

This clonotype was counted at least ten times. CDR3 sequence reads: CASSAVGGNTEAFF. In DNA, the CDR3 is TGTGCCAGCAGCGCGGTGGGAGGTAACACTGAAGCTTTCTTT. The chain employs TRBV7-2 and TRBJ1-1, with D hard to call. The germline gives CDR1 SGHTA, CDR2 FQGNSA. This CDR3 is 14 amino acids long. Trimming cost V 5 bases and J 2 bases, with 12 bases left between them.

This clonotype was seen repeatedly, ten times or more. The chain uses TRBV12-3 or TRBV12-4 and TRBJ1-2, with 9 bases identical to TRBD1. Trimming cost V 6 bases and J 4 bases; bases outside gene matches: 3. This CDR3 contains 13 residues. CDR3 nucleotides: TGTGCCAGCAGCCTGACAGGGGGCTATGGCTACACCTTC. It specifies CASSLTGGYGYTF.

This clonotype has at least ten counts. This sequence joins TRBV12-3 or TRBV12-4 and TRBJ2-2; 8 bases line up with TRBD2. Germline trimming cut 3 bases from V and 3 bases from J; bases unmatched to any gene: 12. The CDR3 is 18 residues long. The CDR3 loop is CASSFVNLRGVDTGELFF. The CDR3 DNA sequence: TGTGCCAGCAGTTTCGTTAACTTGCGGGGGGTTGACACCGGGGAGCTGTTTTTT.

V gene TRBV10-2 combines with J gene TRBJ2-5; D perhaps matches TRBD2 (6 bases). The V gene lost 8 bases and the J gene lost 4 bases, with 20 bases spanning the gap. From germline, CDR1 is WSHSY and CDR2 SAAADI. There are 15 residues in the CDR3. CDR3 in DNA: TGCGCCAGCTGTCAAGCGGGTCGAATTGGAGAGACCCAGTACTTC. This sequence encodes CASCQAGRIGETQYF.

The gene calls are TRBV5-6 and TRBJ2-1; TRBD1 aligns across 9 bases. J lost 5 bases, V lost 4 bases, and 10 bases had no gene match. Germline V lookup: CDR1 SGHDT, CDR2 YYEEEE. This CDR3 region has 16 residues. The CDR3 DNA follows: TGTGCCAGCAGCCTTATCCCGGGACAGGGTGACAATGAGCAGTTCTTC. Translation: CASSLIPGQGDNEQFF.

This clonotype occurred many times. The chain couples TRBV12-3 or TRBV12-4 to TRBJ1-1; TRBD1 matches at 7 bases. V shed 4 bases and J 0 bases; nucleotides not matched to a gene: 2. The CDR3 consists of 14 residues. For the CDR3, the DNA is TGTGCCAGCAGTTCACAGGGGATGAACACTGAAGCTTTCTTT. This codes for CASSSQGMNTEAFF.

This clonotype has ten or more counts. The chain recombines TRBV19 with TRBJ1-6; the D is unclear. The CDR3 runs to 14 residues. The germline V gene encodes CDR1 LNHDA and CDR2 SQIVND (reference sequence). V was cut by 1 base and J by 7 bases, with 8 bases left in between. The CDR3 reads CASSIAGYNSPLHF. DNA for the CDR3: TGTGCCAGTAGTATAGCAGGATACAATTCACCCCTCCACTTT.

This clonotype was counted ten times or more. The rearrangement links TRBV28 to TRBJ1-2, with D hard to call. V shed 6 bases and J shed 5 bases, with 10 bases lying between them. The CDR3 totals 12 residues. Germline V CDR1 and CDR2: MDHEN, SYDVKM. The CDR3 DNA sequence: TGTGCCAGCAGCTTGACACCGTATGGCTACACCTTC. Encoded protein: CASSLTPYGYTF.

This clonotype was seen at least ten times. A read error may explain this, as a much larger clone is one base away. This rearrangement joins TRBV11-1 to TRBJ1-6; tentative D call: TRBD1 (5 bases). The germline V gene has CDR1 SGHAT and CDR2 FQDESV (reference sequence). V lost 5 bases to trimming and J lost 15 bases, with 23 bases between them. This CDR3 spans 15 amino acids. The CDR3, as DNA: TGTGCCAGCAGCGGACGTGGGGCACCGCCGGTCAACCTCCACTTT. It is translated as CASSGRGAPPVNLHF.

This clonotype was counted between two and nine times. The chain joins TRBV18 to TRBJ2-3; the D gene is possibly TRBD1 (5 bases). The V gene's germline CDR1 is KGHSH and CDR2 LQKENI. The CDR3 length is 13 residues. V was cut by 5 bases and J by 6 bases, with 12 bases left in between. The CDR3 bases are TGTGCCAGCTCATCCCCGACAGAGGATACGCAGTATTTT. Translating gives CASSSPTEDTQYF.

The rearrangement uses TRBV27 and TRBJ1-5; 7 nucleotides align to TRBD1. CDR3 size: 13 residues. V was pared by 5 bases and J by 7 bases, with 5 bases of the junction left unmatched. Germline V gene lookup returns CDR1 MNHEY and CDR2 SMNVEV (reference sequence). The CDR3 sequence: CASSTHRGQPQHF. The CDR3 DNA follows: TGTGCCAGCAGTACACACAGGGGACAGCCCCAGCATTTT.

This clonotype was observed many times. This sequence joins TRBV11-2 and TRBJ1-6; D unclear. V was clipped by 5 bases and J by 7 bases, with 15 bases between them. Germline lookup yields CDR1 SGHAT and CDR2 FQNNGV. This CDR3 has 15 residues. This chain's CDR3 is CASSPSRGWNSPLHF. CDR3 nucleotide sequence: TGTGCCAGCAGCCCAAGCAGAGGGTGGAATTCACCCCTCCACTTT.

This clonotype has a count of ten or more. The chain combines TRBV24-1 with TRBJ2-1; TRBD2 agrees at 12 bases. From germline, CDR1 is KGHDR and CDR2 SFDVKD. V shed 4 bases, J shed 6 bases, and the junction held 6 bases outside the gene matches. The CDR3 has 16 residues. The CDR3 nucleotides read TGTGCCACCAGTGAAATGACTAGCGGGAGATTCAATGAGCAGTTCTTC. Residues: CATSEMTSGRFNEQFF.

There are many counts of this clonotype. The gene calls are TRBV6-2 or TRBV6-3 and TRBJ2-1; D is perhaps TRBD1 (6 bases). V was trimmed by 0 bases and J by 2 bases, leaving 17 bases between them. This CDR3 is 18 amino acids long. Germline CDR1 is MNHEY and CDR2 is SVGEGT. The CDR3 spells CASSYSGWPGTTYNEQFF. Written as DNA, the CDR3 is TGTGCCAGCAGTTACTCCGGGTGGCCCGGGACAACCTACAATGAGCAGTTCTTC.

The CDR3 DNA follows: TGCAGTGCTAGGATGACAGTGTATAATTCACCCCTCCACTTT. Translated, it gives CSARMTVYNSPLHF. The gene calls are TRBV20-1 and TRBJ1-6; D may be TRBD1 (5 bases). V lost 3 bases and J 4 bases, leaving 10 bases between the germline ends. The germline CDR1 and CDR2 sequences are DFQATT and SNEGSKA (reference sequence). The CDR3 has 14 amino acids.

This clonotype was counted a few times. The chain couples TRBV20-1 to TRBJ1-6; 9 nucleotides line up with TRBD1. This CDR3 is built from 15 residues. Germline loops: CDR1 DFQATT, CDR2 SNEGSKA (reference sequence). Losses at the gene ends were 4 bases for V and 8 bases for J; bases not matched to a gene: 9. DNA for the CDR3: TGCAGTGCTACTCCGAGACAGGGGGTGCATTCACCCCTCCACTTT. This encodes CSATPRQGVHSPLHF.

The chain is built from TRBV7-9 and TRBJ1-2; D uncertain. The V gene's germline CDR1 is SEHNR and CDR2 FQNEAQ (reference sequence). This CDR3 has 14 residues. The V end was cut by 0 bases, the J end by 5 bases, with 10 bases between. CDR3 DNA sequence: TGTGCCAGCAGCTTAGCGCTAACGGATTATGGCTACACCTTC. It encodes CASSLALTDYGYTF.